Below are 3 T cell receptor beta chains sequenced from a single sample in a study of shared clonotypes between healthy human individuals (TCRdb year 2020). Libraries were made using the immunoSEQ multiplex PCR assay. The table was pulled from immuneACCESS by TCRdb, which kept in-frame rearrangements only. Such tables lose some clones; where checked, under half of the loss comes from unresolved V genes, and the rest has no known cause. This sample comprises roughly 2,500,000 clones, approximately 93% of them detected only once. The top ten clonotypes cover about 0.34% of the sample. The sample comprised naive CD4+ T cells from PBMCs. The cell subset or site label, read with the paper, signifies: CD45RA+ positively selected. The receptors here all came from a man in his late teens or twenties in good health. Some clones in this sample may be carry-over from other donors' samples.

The rearrangement links TRBV9 to TRBJ2-3, with D uncertain. This CDR3 spans 16 amino acids. V was clipped by 0 bases and J by 3 bases, with 14 bases between them. Per germline, CDR1 SGDLS and CDR2 YYNGEE. The CDR3 DNA reads as TGTGCCAGCAGCGTAGGTGGCGGTGTCCGGACAGATACGCAGTATTTT. Amino acids: CASSVGGGVRTDTQYF.

The chain recombines TRBV5-8 with TRBJ2-4; 9 bases line up with TRBD2. Trimming removed 4 bases from V and 2 bases from J; junction bases left unmatched: 4. Germline V gene lookup returns CDR1 SGHTS and CDR2 YDEGEE. The CDR3 contains 15 residues. The CDR3 nucleotides are TGTGCCAGCAGCCCGGGACTAGCACCCAAAAACATTCAGTACTTC. Protein product: CASSPGLAPKNIQYF.

This sequence joins TRBV10-1 and TRBJ2-2, with TRBD2 identical over 10 bases. CDR3 size: 17 residues. Trimming at V came to 2 bases and at J to 2 bases, leaving 5 bases not matched to a gene. Looked up from germline, CDR1 is WNHNN and CDR2 is SYGVQD (reference sequence). The CDR3 DNA reads as TGCGCCAGCAGTGAGGCTAGCGGGAGCCCCAACACCGGGGAGCTGTTTTTT. Translated: CASSEASGSPNTGELFF.